These T cell receptor beta chains were read from a single sample in a study of immunodeficiency. Here immunoSEQ multiplex PCR was the method, and the copy in TCRdb shows in-frame clones only, minus some. The data hold 2,300 or so clones, with approximately 86% observed a single time. The sequenced sample consisted of CD4+ T cells from blood. These receptors were taken from a woman between 18 and 29 years old with POLD1 deficiency. CDR3s include the opening cysteine and the closing phenylalanine or tryptophan. The D gene is left open where the match is weak. Where a row states a size, it is once, few, many or the class of an expanded clone; other rows omit it.

size: NA; V: TRBV18; J: TRBJ2-3; D: NA; DNA: TGTGCCAGCTCGAAGGGCGAGGGGACAGATACGCAGTATTTT; CDR3: CASSKGEGTDTQYF
size: NA; V: TRBV24-1; J: TRBJ2-1; D: NA; DNA: TGTGCCACCAGTGATTTATCTCATGAGCAGTTCTTC; CDR3: CATSDLSHEQFF
size: NA; V: TRBV27; J: TRBJ1-2; D: NA; DNA: TGTGCCAGCAGGGGGCGGGACTCGTATGGCTACACCTTC; CDR3: CASRGRDSYGYTF
size: NA; V: TRBV10-3; J: TRBJ2-1; D: NA; DNA: TGTGCCATCAGTATGGCAGGCACCTACAATGAGCAGTTCTTC; CDR3: CAISMAGTYNEQFF
size: NA; V: TRBV5-1; J: TRBJ2-1; D: NA; DNA: TGCGCCAGCAGCTTACAGAGCAATGAGCAGTTCTTC; CDR3: CASSLQSNEQFF
size: NA; V: TRBV28; J: TRBJ2-5; D: NA; DNA: TGTGCCAGCAGTTTAGGGGGCGGGGCCTTACGCCAAGAGACCCAGTACTTC; CDR3: CASSLGGGALRQETQYF
size: NA; V: TRBV5-1; J: TRBJ2-3; D: NA; DNA: TGCGCCAGCAGCTTGGGGGGGGCCCGCACAGATACGCAGTATTTT; CDR3: CASSLGGARTDTQYF
size: NA; V: TRBV5-1; J: TRBJ2-7; D: TRBD2; DNA: TGCGCCAGCAGGCGAGCGGGAGGGCAGGGTGAGCAGTACTTC; CDR3: CASRRAGGQGEQYF
size: NA; V: TRBV3-1/TRBV3-2; J: TRBJ2-7; D: NA; DNA: TGTGCCAGCAGTCTCAGCGCACGGGGGTCCTACGAGCAGTACTTC; CDR3: CASSLSARGSYEQYF
size: few; V: TRBV10-3; J: TRBJ1-1; D: NA; DNA: TGTGCCATCAGTGAGGGGTCTTCGCACACTGAAGCTTTCTTT; CDR3: CAISEGSSHTEAFF
size: NA; V: TRBV3-1/TRBV3-2; J: TRBJ1-1; D: NA; DNA: TGTGCCAGCAGCCCTGGGCCCGCGGTGGCTGAAGCTTTCTTT; CDR3: CASSPGPAVAEAFF
size: NA; V: TRBV5-1; J: TRBJ2-2; D: NA; DNA: TGCGCCAGCAGACTTCTGCCGGGAGATTCCGGGGAGCTGTTTTTT; CDR3: CASRLLPGDSGELFF
size: NA; V: TRBV10-3; J: TRBJ2-7; D: TRBD1; DNA: TGTGCCATCAGTGACTCCAGGGGGTCCTACGAGCAGTACTTC; CDR3: CAISDSRGSYEQYF
size: NA; V: TRBV18; J: TRBJ2-2; D: TRBD1; DNA: TGTGCCAGCTCACCCGGGACAGGGAAAGTGAACCAAACCGGGGAGCTGTTTTTT; CDR3: CASSPGTGKVNQTGELFF
size: few; V: TRBV5-1; J: TRBJ1-6; D: TRBD1; DNA: TGCGCCAGCAGCATCGGGACAGGGCGAAATTCACCCCTCCACTTT; CDR3: CASSIGTGRNSPLHF
size: once; V: TRBV7-2; J: TRBJ2-1; D: TRBD2; DNA: TGTGCCAGCAGCTATGGCCTCCCGGGAGGAGATGAGCAGTTCTTC; CDR3: CASSYGLPGGDEQFF
size: NA; V: TRBV3-1/TRBV3-2; J: TRBJ2-2; D: NA; DNA: TGTGCCAGCAGCCCTTTCAACAGCGGGGAGCTGTTTTTT; CDR3: CASSPFNSGELFF
size: NA; V: TRBV19; J: TRBJ1-2; D: NA; DNA: TGTGCCAGGATTAAATGCGGCTACACCTTC; CDR3: CARIKCGYTF
size: NA; V: TRBV7-8; J: TRBJ2-6; D: TRBD1; DNA: TGTGCCAGCAGCTTAGCCGGGACAGTCCTCTCTGGGGCCAACGTCCTGACTTTC; CDR3: CASSLAGTVLSGANVLTF
size: NA; V: TRBV18; J: TRBJ1-1; D: TRBD1; DNA: TGTGCCAGCTCACCGGGGACAGAGACGAACACTGAAGCTTTCTTT; CDR3: CASSPGTETNTEAFF
size: NA; V: TRBV7-9; J: TRBJ2-7; D: TRBD2; DNA: TGTGCCAGCAGCTTTTCACTAGCGGGTGAGCAGTACTTC; CDR3: CASSFSLAGEQYF
size: NA; V: TRBV19; J: TRBJ2-3; D: NA; DNA: TGTGCCAGTAACGGAGGGGACACAGATACGCAGTATTTT; CDR3: CASNGGDTDTQYF
size: NA; V: TRBV5-1; J: TRBJ2-1; D: TRBD2; DNA: TGCGCCAGCAGCTTGTCACTAGCGGGAGTGAATGAGCAGTTCTTC; CDR3: CASSLSLAGVNEQFF
size: NA; V: TRBV30; J: TRBJ2-7; D: TRBD2; DNA: TGTGCCTGGAGTCGACTGGGACTACCATACGGGCAGTACTTC; CDR3: CAWSRLGLPYGQYF
size: NA; V: TRBV2; J: TRBJ2-3; D: TRBD2; DNA: TGTGCCAGCAGTGTGGGCGGGAGGGCCCGGCGGGTCACAGATACGCAGTATTTT; CDR3: CASSVGGRARRVTDTQYF
size: few; V: TRBV6-6; J: TRBJ2-3; D: NA; DNA: TGTGCCAGCAGTAACCGACTAGGGACAGATACGCAGTATTTT; CDR3: CASSNRLGTDTQYF
size: NA; V: TRBV28; J: TRBJ2-3; D: NA; DNA: TGTGCCAGCAGCTCGTACACAGATACGCAGTATTTT; CDR3: CASSSYTDTQYF
size: NA; V: TRBV5-6; J: TRBJ2-2; D: NA; DNA: TGTGCCAGCAGCTTGCTTGCCACCGGGGAGCTGTTTTTT; CDR3: CASSLLATGELFF
size: NA; V: TRBV27; J: TRBJ2-4; D: TRBD2; DNA: TGTGCCAGCAGTTTTAGCGGGAGGGCCCTAAACATTCAGTACTTC; CDR3: CASSFSGRALNIQYF
size: NA; V: TRBV12-3/TRBV12-4; J: TRBJ2-3; D: NA; DNA: TGTGCCAGCAGTTTCAGGGATACGCAGTATTTT; CDR3: CASSFRDTQYF
size: NA; V: TRBV4-2; J: TRBJ2-5; D: TRBD2; DNA: TGTGCCAGCAGCCAATTAGCGGGCAGCTCCCCAGGGGAGACCCAGTACTTC; CDR3: CASSQLAGSSPGETQYF
size: NA; V: TRBV21-1; J: TRBJ1-5; D: NA; DNA: TGTGCCAGCAGCTCACGGCCCAGGGGAACTTTTGGCCAGCCCCAGCATTTT; CDR3: CASSSRPRGTFGQPQHF
size: NA; V: TRBV2; J: TRBJ2-3; D: TRBD2; DNA: TGTGCCAGCACACAGCGGGAGGAGGCAGATACGCAGTATTTT; CDR3: CASTQREEADTQYF
size: NA; V: TRBV5-1; J: TRBJ2-1; D: TRBD2; DNA: TGCGCCAGCAGCCCAAGCGGGAGCCCCCATGAGCAGTTCTTC; CDR3: CASSPSGSPHEQFF
size: NA; V: TRBV4-2; J: TRBJ2-7; D: NA; DNA: TGTGCCAGCAGGGGGGGGCGACAGGGCGGATCCGAGCAGTACTTC; CDR3: CASRGGRQGGSEQYF
size: NA; V: TRBV5-1; J: TRBJ2-1; D: TRBD2; DNA: TGCGCCAGCAGCTTGGACAGCGCGGGAGGTTACAATGAGCAGTTCTTC; CDR3: CASSLDSAGGYNEQFF
size: NA; V: TRBV19; J: TRBJ1-4; D: NA; DNA: TGTGCCAGTACCTCCTCGACCCAGCCGGGGGAAAAACTGTTTTTT; CDR3: CASTSSTQPGEKLFF
size: NA; V: TRBV27; J: TRBJ2-7; D: TRBD1; DNA: TGTGCCAGCAGTTTAAAGGGGGCAGGTTACGAGCAGTACTTC; CDR3: CASSLKGAGYEQYF
size: NA; V: TRBV5-6; J: TRBJ2-1; D: NA; DNA: TGTGCCAGCAGCTTGGCGGCAAGGGAACAGTTCTTC; CDR3: CASSLAAREQFF
size: few; V: TRBV4-2; J: TRBJ1-5; D: NA; DNA: TGTGCCAGCAGCCTTAAGGGGGGTTTCGGGAATCAGCCCCAGCATTTT; CDR3: CASSLKGGFGNQPQHF
size: NA; V: TRBV7-9; J: TRBJ1-2; D: TRBD1; DNA: TGTGCCAGCAGCGCCCGGGACAGGGGACAAAACTATGGCTACACCTTC; CDR3: CASSARDRGQNYGYTF
size: NA; V: TRBV18; J: TRBJ2-7; D: NA; DNA: TGTGCCAGCTCACCCACAGGGGAGGCCTACGAGCAGTACTTC; CDR3: CASSPTGEAYEQYF
size: NA; V: TRBV10-3; J: TRBJ2-3; D: TRBD1; DNA: TGTGCCATCAGCCTATCGACAGGGATCAGCACAGATACGCAGTATTTT; CDR3: CAISLSTGISTDTQYF
size: NA; V: TRBV18; J: TRBJ2-7; D: NA; DNA: TGTGCCAGCTCACCCCACCCAGGGGAAAAGGAGGACTTC; CDR3: CASSPHPGEKEDF
size: once; V: TRBV10-2; J: TRBJ2-7; D: NA; DNA: TGCGCCAGCAGTGCCGGCTCCCCCGGGTTAGCAGGATACGAGCAGTACTTC; CDR3: CASSAGSPGLAGYEQYF
size: NA; V: TRBV5-1; J: TRBJ1-4; D: NA; DNA: TGCGCCAGCAGCTTGGAAGGGCCTAAAACTAATGAAAAACTGTTTTTT; CDR3: CASSLEGPKTNEKLFF
size: NA; V: TRBV7-2; J: TRBJ2-1; D: NA; DNA: TGTGCCAGCAGCCCCCGGCCTTCACGCAATGAGCAGTTCTTC; CDR3: CASSPRPSRNEQFF
size: NA; V: TRBV7-9; J: TRBJ2-3; D: TRBD2; DNA: TGTGCCAGCAGCCCATATGGACTAGCGGGAGGAAATCAGGCAGATACGCAGTATTTT; CDR3: CASSPYGLAGGNQADTQYF
size: NA; V: TRBV11-1; J: TRBJ2-6; D: NA; DNA: TGTGCCAGCAGCGCGCTGTCTGGGGCCAACGTCCTGACTTTC; CDR3: CASSALSGANVLTF
size: NA; V: TRBV4-2; J: TRBJ2-7; D: NA; DNA: TGTGCCAGCAGCTCGATCCAGGGTGGCGAGCAGTACTTC; CDR3: CASSSIQGGEQYF
size: NA; V: TRBV5-1; J: TRBJ2-3; D: NA; DNA: TGCGCCAGCAGCTTGGCGCTAGCGTCGAATACGCAGTATTTT; CDR3: CASSLALASNTQYF
size: NA; V: TRBV7-9; J: TRBJ1-2; D: NA; DNA: TGTGCCAGCAGCCCATCTGCATGGGGTTTTGGCTACACCTTC; CDR3: CASSPSAWGFGYTF
size: NA; V: TRBV4-1; J: TRBJ2-1; D: NA; DNA: TGCGCCAGCAGCCAAGGCCAAATCGTAGCTAGCAATGAGCAGTTCTTC; CDR3: CASSQGQIVASNEQFF